These 20 T cell receptor beta chains were all obtained from the same sample, sequenced in a study of cytomegalovirus exposure and HLA in healthy donors. In the PCR, 60 Vbeta and 13 Jbeta primers were used. Some clones are missing from TCRdb's copy, which holds only in-frame ones; the method was immunoSEQ multiplex PCR. Altogether roughly 38,000 clones are present, approximately 76% being singletons, with the ten largest covering 7% to 10%. The source material was PBMCs. The receptor source for this set is a woman aged 25-40 years in good health and CMV-seropositive.

This clone was seen just once. The rearrangement uses TRBV2 and TRBJ2-3, with TRBD1 identical over 8 bases. V dropped 9 bases and J dropped 0; count of bases not matched to a gene: 5. Germline lookup yields CDR1 SNHLY and CDR2 FYNNEI. The CDR3 runs 14 residues. The CDR3 bases are TGTGCCAGGCAGGGGGCGCGTAGCACAGATACGCAGTATTTT. Its translation is CARQGARSTDTQYF.

V is TRBV15 and J is TRBJ1-4, with 9 bases aligning to TRBD1. In germline, CDR1 is LNHNV, CDR2 YYDKDF (reference sequence). V shed 1 base, J shed 12 bases, and the junction held 9 bases outside the gene matches. The CDR3 spans 15 residues. In DNA, the CDR3 is TGTGCCACCAGCAGAGTCCGGGACAGGGCAGGAGAACTGTTTTTT. This gives the protein CATSRVRDRAGELFF.

This chain joins TRBV6-6 and TRBJ2-7, with D perhaps matching TRBD1 (5 bases). This CDR3 is 12 amino acids long. Germline lookup yields CDR1 MNHNY and CDR2 SVGAGI (reference sequence). The V end was cut by 8 bases, the J end by 3 bases, with 11 bases between. The CDR3 sequence is CASGEQVYEQYF. The DNA for the CDR3 is TGTGCCAGCGGCGAACAGGTCTACGAGCAGTACTTC.

The chain links TRBV15 to TRBJ1-1; D remains unclear. Per germline, CDR1 LNHNV and CDR2 YYDKDF (reference sequence). This CDR3 has 14 residues. V lost 1 base and J 7 bases, leaving 13 bases between the germline ends. CDR3 sequence: CATSRGPSEGEAFF. The CDR3 nucleotides are TGTGCCACCAGCAGAGGCCCGTCCGAGGGTGAAGCTTTCTTT. Drawing the rest from reference TRBV15 and TRBJ1-1, the complete variable domain is DAMVIQNPRYQVTQFGKPVTLSCSQTLNHNVMYWYQQKSSQAPKLLFHYYDKDFNNEADTPDNFQSRRPNTSFCFLDIRSPGLGDTAMYLCATSRGPSEGEAFFGQGTRLTVV.

This sequence joins TRBV18 and TRBJ2-6; 9 nucleotides match TRBD1. The germline CDR1 and CDR2 sequences are KGHSH and LQKENI. The trim removed 3 bases at V and 0 bases at J, leaving 12 bases unmatched. The CDR3 loop spans 20 amino acids. Written as DNA, the CDR3 is TGTGCCAGCTCACCGTTACAGGGGGCCCGACTGAGCTCTGGGGCCAACGTCCTGACTTTC. Translation: CASSPLQGARLSSGANVLTF.

The chain uses TRBV10-3 and TRBJ2-5; TRBD2 might be the D (6 bases). The CDR3 totals 14 residues. In germline, CDR1 is ENHRY, CDR2 SYGVKD. The V and J ends lost 4 bases and 1 base respectively, with 10 bases between them. CDR3 nucleotide sequence: TGTGCCATCAGTGTTCGGGAGATCCAAGAGACCCAGTACTTC. This codes for CAISVREIQETQYF.

The chain joins TRBV19 to TRBJ1-1; the D gene is possibly TRBD1 (6 bases). From germline, CDR1 is LNHDA and CDR2 SQIVND (reference sequence). Trimming removed 4 bases at V and 4 bases at J, with 16 bases between. This CDR3 has 15 residues. The CDR3 nucleotides read TGTGCCAGTAGTAGGCCCACAGGGATCGGCACTGAAGCTTTCTTT. This translates into CASSRPTGIGTEAFF.

This rearrangement joins TRBV5-1 to TRBJ2-7; the match to TRBD2 covers 8 bases. The V segment lost 2 bases and the J segment 1 base; nucleotides outside the gene matches: 5. The CDR3 consists of 15 residues. Germline V gene lookup returns CDR1 SGHRS and CDR2 YFSETQ. The CDR3 region has the DNA TGCGCCAGCAGCTTCGGGAGGGCAGGTTCCTACGAGCAGTACTTC. Translated: CASSFGRAGSYEQYF.

This clone is a singleton in its sample. One end of the junction varies from germline; a read error may be responsible. This chain connects TRBV20-1 to TRBJ1-2; no firm D call. The CDR3 is made up of 9 amino acids. Germline CDR1 and CDR2: DFQATT and SNEGSKA (reference sequence). Here the CDR3 reads CSHEGGYPF. DNA for the CDR3: TGCAGTCACGAGGGTGGCTACCCCTTC.

This rearrangement joins TRBV27 to TRBJ2-7, with 10 bases identical to TRBD1. The CDR3 runs to 14 residues. J was trimmed by 1 base and V by 5 bases; bases with no gene match: 2. In germline, CDR1 is MNHEY, CDR2 SMNVEV (reference sequence). DNA for the CDR3: TGTGCCAGCAGTGGGACAGGGGTATCCTACGAGCAGTACTTC. Its protein is CASSGTGVSYEQYF.

This clone was counted between two and nine times. The V and J genes are TRBV10-3 and TRBJ2-1; possibly TRBD2 for D (5 bases). This CDR3 has 15 residues. Germline V gene sequence: CDR1 ENHRY, CDR2 SYGVKD. The ends were cut back, 6 bases at V and 6 bases at J, with 18 bases in the middle. CDR3 in amino acids: CAIRPILRDRNEQFF. The DNA for the CDR3 is TGTGCCATCAGACCTATCCTACGGGATCGCAATGAGCAGTTCTTC.

The chain carries TRBV15 and TRBJ2-3; 10 positions match TRBD1. Germline CDR1 reads LNHNV; CDR2 reads YYDKDF (reference sequence). Trimming at V came to 1 base and at J to 4 bases, leaving 5 bases not matched to a gene. CDR3 length: 16 residues. Written as DNA, the CDR3 is TGTGCCACCAGCAGAGTCCGGGGACAGGGGCCAGATACGCAGTATTTT. Amino acid sequence: CATSRVRGQGPDTQYF.

This chain connects TRBV27 to TRBJ2-5, with 8 positions matching TRBD2. In germline, CDR1 is MNHEY, CDR2 SMNVEV (reference sequence). J lost 4 bases, V lost 8 bases, and 15 bases had no gene match. The CDR3 covers 16 residues. DNA of the CDR3: TGTGCCAGCTCCCCTAAAACGGCGGGAGGAGGAGAGACCCAGTACTTC. Its translation: CASSPKTAGGGETQYF.

A few counts support this clone. This rearrangement joins TRBV6-1 to TRBJ1-3; no reliable D call. The germline V gene encodes CDR1 MNHNS and CDR2 SASEGT. V gave up 7 bases and J gave up 3 bases, with 13 bases separating them. The CDR3 totals 14 residues. Here the CDR3 DNA reads TGTGCCAGCACCGGGCGGGGATTTGGAAACACCATATATTTT. Translated, it gives CASTGRGFGNTIYF.

V gene TRBV4-2 combines with J gene TRBJ2-7; TRBD1 agrees at 8 bases. This CDR3 comprises 18 residues. Germline V gene lookup returns CDR1 LGHNA and CDR2 YNFKEQ. V lost 2 bases and J lost 2; bases outside the gene matches: 14. CDR3 in DNA: TGTGCCAGCAGCCAAACGATGTTGAGACAGGGGTCCCCCTACGAGCAGTACTTC. This gives the protein CASSQTMLRQGSPYEQYF.

With respect to this clone: This CDR3 is missing its conserved last phenylalanine or tryptophan, likely due to a read error. The CDR3 loop is CASSEGKRPSTDTQYL. CDR3 nucleotide sequence: TGTGCCAGCAGTGAAGGGAAGCGGCCTAGCACAGATACGCAGTATCTT. V gene TRBV25-1 combines with J gene TRBJ2-3; the D gene is possibly TRBD2 (5 bases). The V end lost 2 bases, the J end lost 0 bases, and 12 bases lay between the germline ends. The CDR3 consists of 16 residues. In germline, CDR1 is MGHDK, CDR2 SYGVNS.

This clone was detected a few times. The rearrangement joins TRBV5-5 to TRBJ2-3, with D maybe TRBD2 (6 bases). V lost 0 bases to trimming and J lost 6 bases, with 14 bases between them. CDR1 and CDR2 from the germline V gene are SGHKS and YYEKEE (reference sequence). CDR3 length: 15 residues. The DNA of the CDR3 is TGTGCCAGCAGCTTGGCAGGCGGGGCTGTTGATACGCAGTATTTT. Residues: CASSLAGGAVDTQYF. Looking up the rest from reference TRBV5-5 and TRBJ2-3 gives the full variable domain: DAGVTQSPTHLIKTRGQQVTLRCSPISGHKSVSWYQQVLGQGPQFIFQYYEKEERGRGNFPDRFSARQFPNYSSELNVNALLLGDSALYLCASSLAGGAVDTQYFGPGTRLTVL.

This chain links TRBV30 with TRBJ1-1, with TRBD1 matching over 7 bases. This CDR3 is built from 12 residues. V trimming: 5 bases; J trimming: 3 bases; junction bases outside the gene matches: 3. CDR1 is GTSNPN and CDR2 is SVGIG in the germline V gene (reference sequence). The CDR3 DNA follows: TGTGCCTGGGACAGGGTACACACTGAAGCTTTCTTT. This translates into CAWDRVHTEAFF.

The CDR3 region has the DNA TGCGCCAGCAGCCACCTCCCCCCCGGCACTAGCGGACTCACAGATACGCAGTATTTT. It is translated as CASSHLPPGTSGLTDTQYF. This sequence joins TRBV4-1 and TRBJ2-3; 8 nucleotides agree with TRBD2. The CDR3 length is 19 residues. Germline CDR1 MGHRA, CDR2 YSYEKL. Trimming at V came to 3 bases and at J to 2 bases, leaving 16 bases not matched to a gene.

The J gene is TRBJ1-6, the V gene TRBV18; TRBD1 is a possible D gene (6 bases). The V and J ends lost 2 bases and 8 bases respectively, with 10 bases between them. CDR3 length: 14 amino acids. The germline V gene has CDR1 KGHSH and CDR2 LQKENI. CDR3 sequence reads: CASSPRGGDSPLHF. In DNA, the CDR3 is TGTGCCAGCTCACCAAGGGGGGGGGATTCACCCCTCCACTTT.